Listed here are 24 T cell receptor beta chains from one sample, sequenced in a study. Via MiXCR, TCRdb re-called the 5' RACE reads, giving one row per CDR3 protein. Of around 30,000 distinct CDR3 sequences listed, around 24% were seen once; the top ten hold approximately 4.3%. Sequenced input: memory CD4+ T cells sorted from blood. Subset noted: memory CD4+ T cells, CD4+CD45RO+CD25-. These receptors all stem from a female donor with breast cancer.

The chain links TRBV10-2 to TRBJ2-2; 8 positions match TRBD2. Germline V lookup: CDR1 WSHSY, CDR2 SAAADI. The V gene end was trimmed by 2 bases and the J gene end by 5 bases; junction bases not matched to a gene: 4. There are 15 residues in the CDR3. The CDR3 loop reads CASSEKAGGTGELFF. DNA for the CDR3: TGCGCCAGCAGTGAGAAGGCGGGGGGTACCGGGGAGCTGTTTTTT.

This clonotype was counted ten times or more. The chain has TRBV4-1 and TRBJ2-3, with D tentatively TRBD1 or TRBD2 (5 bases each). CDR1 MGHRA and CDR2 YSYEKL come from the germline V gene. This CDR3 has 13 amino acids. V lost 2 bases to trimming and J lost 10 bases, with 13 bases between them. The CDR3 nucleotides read TGCGCCAGCAGCCAAACCCCCGGGACCTCGCAGTATTTT. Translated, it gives CASSQTPGTSQYF.

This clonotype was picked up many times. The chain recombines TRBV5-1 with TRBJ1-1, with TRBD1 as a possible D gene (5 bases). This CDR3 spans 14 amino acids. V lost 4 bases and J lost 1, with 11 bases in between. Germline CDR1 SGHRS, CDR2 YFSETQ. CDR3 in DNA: TGCGCCAGCAGCCTAGATACAGGGAACACTGAAGCTTTCTTT. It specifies CASSLDTGNTEAFF.

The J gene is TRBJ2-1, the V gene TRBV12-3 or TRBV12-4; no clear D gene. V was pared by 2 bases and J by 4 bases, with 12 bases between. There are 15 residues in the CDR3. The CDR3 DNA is TGTGCCAGCAGTTTAATGTCTTTCGAATACAATGAGCAGTTCTTC. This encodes CASSLMSFEYNEQFF.

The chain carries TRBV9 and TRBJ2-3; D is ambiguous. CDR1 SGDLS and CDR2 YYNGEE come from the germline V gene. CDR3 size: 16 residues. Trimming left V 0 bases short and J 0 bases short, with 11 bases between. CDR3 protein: CASSVEDGGSTDTQYF. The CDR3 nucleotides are TGTGCCAGCAGCGTAGAAGATGGTGGAAGCACAGATACGCAGTATTTT.

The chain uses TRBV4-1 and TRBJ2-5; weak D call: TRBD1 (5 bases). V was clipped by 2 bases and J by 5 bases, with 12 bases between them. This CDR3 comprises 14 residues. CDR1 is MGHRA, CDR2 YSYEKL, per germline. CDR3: CASSQIGVQETQYF. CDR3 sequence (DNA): TGCGCCAGCAGCCAAATAGGGGTTCAGGAGACCCAGTACTTC.

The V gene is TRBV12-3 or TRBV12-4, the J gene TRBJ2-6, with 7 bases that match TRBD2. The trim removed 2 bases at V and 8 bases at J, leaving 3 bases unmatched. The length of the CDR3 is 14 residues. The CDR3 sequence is CASSLWEGPNVLTF. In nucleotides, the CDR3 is TGTGCCAGCAGTTTATGGGAGGGGCCCAACGTCCTGACTTTC.

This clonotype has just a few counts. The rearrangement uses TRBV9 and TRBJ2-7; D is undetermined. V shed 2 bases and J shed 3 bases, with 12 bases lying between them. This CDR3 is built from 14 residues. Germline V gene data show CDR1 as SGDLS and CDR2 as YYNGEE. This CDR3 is CASSVGGTNYEQYF. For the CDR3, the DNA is TGTGCCAGCAGCGTTGGCGGCACAAACTACGAGCAGTACTTC.

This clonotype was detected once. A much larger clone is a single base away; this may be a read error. DNA of the CDR3: TGTGCCAACAGCCCGGGAGGCCGGGGTGAAAAACTGTTTTTT. Translating gives CANSPGGRGEKLFF. V and J are TRBV9 and TRBJ1-4; D is unclear. The CDR3 is 14 amino acids. The germline CDR1 and CDR2 sequences are SGDLS and YYNGEE.

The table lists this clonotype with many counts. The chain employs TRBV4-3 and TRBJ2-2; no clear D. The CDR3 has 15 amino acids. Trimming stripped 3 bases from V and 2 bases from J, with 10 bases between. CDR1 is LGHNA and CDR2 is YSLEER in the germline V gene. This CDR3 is CASSHHRANTGELFF. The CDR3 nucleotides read TGCGCCAGCAGCCATCACCGGGCCAACACCGGGGAGCTGTTTTTT.

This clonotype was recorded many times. The DNA of the CDR3 is TGTGCCAGCAGCCTAATAGCGGGAGGGATCAACAATGAGCAGTTCTTC. It codes for CASSLIAGGINNEQFF. The V and J genes are TRBV7-9 and TRBJ2-1; TRBD2 matches 11 bases. The V and J ends lost 5 bases and 5 bases, in that order; junction bases with no gene match: 8. CDR1 is SEHNR and CDR2 is FQNEAQ in the germline V gene (reference sequence). The CDR3 is 16 amino acids.

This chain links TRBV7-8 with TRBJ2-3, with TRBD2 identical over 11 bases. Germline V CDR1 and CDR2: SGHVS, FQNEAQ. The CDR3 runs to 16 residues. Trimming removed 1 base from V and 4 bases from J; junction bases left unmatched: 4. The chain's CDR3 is CASSLEGLAGADTQYF. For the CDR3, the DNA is TGTGCCAGCAGCTTAGAAGGACTAGCGGGCGCAGATACGCAGTATTTT.

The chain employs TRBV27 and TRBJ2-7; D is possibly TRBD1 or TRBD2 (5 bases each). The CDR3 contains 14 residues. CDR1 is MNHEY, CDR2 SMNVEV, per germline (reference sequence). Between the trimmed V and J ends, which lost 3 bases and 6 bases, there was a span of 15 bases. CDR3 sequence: CASSFQVGGGEQYF. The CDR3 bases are TGTGCCAGCAGTTTTCAGGTCGGTGGGGGCGAGCAGTACTTC.

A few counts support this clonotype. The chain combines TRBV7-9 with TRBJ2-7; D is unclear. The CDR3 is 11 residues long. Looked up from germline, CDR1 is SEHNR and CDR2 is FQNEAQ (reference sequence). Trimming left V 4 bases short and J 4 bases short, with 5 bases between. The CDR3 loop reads CASSSDYEQYF. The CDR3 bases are TGTGCCAGCAGCTCAGATTACGAGCAGTACTTC.

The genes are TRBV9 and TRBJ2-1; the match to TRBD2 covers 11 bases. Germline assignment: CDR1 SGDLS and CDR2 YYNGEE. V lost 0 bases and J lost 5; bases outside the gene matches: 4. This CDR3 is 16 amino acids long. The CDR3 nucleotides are TGTGCCAGCAGCGTAGCTAGCGGGGGGCCCCACAATGAGCAGTTCTTC. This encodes CASSVASGGPHNEQFF.

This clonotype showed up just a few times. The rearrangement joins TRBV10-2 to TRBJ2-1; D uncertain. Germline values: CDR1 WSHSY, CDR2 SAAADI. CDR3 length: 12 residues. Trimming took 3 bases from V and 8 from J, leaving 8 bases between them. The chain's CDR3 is CASSEWADEQFF. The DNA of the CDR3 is TGCGCCAGCAGTGAATGGGCTGATGAGCAGTTCTTC.

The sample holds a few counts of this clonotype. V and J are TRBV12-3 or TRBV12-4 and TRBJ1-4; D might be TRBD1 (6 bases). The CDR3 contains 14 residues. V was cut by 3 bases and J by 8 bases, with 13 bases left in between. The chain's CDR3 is CASSLRGAGEKLFF. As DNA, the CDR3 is TGTGCCAGCAGTTTGCGGGGGGCCGGAGAAAAACTGTTTTTT.

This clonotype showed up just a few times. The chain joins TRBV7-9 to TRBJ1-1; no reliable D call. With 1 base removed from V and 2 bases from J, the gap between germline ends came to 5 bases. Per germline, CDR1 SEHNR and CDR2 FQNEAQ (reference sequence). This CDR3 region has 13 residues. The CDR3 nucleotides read TGTGCCAGCAGCTTAGACTATAACACTGAAGCTTTCTTT. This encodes CASSLDYNTEAFF.

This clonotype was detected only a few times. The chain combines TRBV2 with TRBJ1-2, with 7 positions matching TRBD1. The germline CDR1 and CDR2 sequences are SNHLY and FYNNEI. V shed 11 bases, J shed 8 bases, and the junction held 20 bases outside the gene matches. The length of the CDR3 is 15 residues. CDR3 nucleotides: TGTGCCCACCCCGAAGCCGAGGGCAGGGGGGACGGCTACACCTTC. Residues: CAHPEAEGRGDGYTF.

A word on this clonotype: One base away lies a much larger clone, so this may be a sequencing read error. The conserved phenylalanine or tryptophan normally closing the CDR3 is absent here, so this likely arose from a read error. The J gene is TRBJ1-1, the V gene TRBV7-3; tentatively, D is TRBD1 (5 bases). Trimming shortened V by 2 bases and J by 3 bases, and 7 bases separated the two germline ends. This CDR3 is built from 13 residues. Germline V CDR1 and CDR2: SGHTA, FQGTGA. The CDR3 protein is CASSLWGYTEAFL. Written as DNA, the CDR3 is TGTGCCAGCAGCTTATGGGGGTACACTGAAGCTTTCCTT.

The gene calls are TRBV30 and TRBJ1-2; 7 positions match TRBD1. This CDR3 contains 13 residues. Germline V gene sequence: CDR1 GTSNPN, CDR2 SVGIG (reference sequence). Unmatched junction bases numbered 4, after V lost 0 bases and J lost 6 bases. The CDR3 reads CAWSVEGAHGYTF. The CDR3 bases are TGTGCCTGGAGTGTAGAGGGGGCTCATGGCTACACCTTC.

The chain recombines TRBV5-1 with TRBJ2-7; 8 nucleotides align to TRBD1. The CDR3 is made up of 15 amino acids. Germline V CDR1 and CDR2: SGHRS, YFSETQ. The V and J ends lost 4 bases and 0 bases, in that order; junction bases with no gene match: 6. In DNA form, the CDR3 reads TGCGCCAGCAGCCCAGGGACAGGATACTCCTACGAGCAGTACTTC. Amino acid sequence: CASSPGTGYSYEQYF.

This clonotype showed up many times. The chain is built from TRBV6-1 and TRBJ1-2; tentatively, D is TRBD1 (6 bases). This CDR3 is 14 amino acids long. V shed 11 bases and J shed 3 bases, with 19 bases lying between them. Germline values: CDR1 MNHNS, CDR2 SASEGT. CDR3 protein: CAGREGGSHYGYTF. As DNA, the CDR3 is TGTGCCGGAAGAGAAGGGGGTTCCCACTATGGCTACACCTTC.

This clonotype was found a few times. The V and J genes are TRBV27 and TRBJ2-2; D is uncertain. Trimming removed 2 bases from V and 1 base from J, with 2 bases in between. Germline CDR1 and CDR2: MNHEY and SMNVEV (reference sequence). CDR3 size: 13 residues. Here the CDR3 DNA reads TGTGCCAGCAGTTTAATGAACACCGGGGAGCTGTTTTTT. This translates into CASSLMNTGELFF.